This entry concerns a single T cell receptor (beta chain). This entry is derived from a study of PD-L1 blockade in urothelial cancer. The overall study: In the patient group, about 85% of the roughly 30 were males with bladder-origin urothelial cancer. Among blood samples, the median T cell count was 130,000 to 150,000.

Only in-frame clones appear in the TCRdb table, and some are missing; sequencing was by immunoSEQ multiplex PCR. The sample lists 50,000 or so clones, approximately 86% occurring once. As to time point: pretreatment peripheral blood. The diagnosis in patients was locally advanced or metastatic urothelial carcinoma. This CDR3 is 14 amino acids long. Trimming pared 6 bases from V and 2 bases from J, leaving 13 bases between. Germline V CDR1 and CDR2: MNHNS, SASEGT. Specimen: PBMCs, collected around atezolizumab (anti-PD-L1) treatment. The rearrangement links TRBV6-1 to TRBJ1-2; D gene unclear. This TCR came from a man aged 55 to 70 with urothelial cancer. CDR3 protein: CASSHTGNNYGYTF. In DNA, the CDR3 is TGTGCCAGCAGCCATACCGGGAACAACTATGGCTACACCTTC.